This T cell receptor (beta chain) is drawn from a study of neurological immune-mediated disorders. As regards this clonotype: Its antigen is not known.

Synthesis of cDNA was accomplished via 5'RACE employing 10-nucleotide random UMIs. One entry per CDR3 protein, called by TCRdb with MiXCR from the 5' RACE reads. The sample yields around 100,000 distinct CDR3 sequences, 10% to 13% seen once. Study conclusions and caveats: In HTLV-1-associated myelopathy, TCR clonal expansion was greatest, whereas multiple sclerosis had the least, falling below healthy controls.

Time point: longitudinal time-point 3. Sequences were obtained from PBMCs. This TCR was sampled from a female donor with HTLV-1-associated myelopathy (HAM/TSP).

CDR3: CSARDLYRSSNEKLFF. The CDR3 bases are TGCAGTGCTAGAGATCTTTACAGGAGCTCTAATGAAAAACTGTTTTTT. The chain has TRBV20-1 and TRBJ1-4; perhaps TRBD1 as D (5 bases). The CDR3 contains 16 residues. The germline V gene has CDR1 DFQATT and CDR2 SNEGSKA (reference sequence). Trimming pared 0 bases from V and 3 bases from J, leaving 14 bases between.